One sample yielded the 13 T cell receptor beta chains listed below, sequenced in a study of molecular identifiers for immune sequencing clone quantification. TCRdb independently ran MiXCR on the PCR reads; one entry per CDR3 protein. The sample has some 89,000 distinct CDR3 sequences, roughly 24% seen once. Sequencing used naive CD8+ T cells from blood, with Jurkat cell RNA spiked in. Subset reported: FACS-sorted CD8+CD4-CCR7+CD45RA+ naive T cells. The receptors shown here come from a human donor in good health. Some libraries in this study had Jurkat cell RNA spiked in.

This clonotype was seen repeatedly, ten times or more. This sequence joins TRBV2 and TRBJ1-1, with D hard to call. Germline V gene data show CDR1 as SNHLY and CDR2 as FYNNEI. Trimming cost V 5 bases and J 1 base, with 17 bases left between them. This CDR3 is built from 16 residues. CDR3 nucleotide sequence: TGTGCCAGCAGTTTCTCCACGGACCTGTGGAACACTGAAGCTTTCTTT. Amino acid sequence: CASSFSTDLWNTEAFF.

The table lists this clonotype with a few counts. The CDR3 DNA is TGTGCCAGTACAGGGGGCGGTGTCGACGAGCAGTACTTC. It is translated as CASTGGGVDEQYF. The J gene is TRBJ2-7, the V gene TRBV19; TRBD1 agrees at 8 bases. This CDR3 is built from 13 residues. V lost 7 bases and J lost 5; bases outside the gene matches: 7. The V gene's germline CDR1 is LNHDA and CDR2 SQIVND (reference sequence). Supplemented by reference TRBV19 and TRBJ2-7, the full variable domain reads DGGITQSPKYLFRKEGQNVTLSCEQNLNHDAMYWYRQDPGQGLRLIYYSQIVNDFQKGDIAEGYSVSREKKESFPLTVTSAQKNPTAFYLCASTGGGVDEQYFGPGTRLTVT.

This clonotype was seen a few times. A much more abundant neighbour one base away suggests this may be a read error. The CDR3 DNA follows: TGTGCCGGCACCACGAGGGGCGAGCAGTACTTC. Encoded protein: CAGTTRGEQYF. V is TRBV6-2 or TRBV6-3 and J is TRBJ2-7; D is tentatively TRBD1 or TRBD2 (5 bases each). V was pared by 11 bases and J by 6 bases, with 14 bases between. The CDR3 length is 11 residues. Germline V gene lookup returns CDR1 MNHEY and CDR2 SVGEGT.

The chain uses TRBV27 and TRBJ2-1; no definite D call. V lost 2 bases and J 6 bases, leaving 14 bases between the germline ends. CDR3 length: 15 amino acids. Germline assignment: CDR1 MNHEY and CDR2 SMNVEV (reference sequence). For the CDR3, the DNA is TGTGCCAGCAGTTTAATAGGTCAGGAGATCAATGAGCAGTTCTTC. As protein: CASSLIGQEINEQFF.

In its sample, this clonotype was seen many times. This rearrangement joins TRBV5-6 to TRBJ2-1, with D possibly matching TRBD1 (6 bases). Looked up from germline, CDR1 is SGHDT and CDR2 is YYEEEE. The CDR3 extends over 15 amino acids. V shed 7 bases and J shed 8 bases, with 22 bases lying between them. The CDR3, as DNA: TGTGCCAGCGAAGAAGGTGACAGGTTGTTTGATGAGCAGTTCTTC. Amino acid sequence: CASEEGDRLFDEQFF.

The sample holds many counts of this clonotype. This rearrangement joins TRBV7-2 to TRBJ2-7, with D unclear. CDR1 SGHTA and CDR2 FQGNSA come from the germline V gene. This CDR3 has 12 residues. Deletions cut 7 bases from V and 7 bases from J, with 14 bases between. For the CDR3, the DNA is TGTGCCAGCACCCGGACCCCGGAGGAGCAGTACTTC. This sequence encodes CASTRTPEEQYF.

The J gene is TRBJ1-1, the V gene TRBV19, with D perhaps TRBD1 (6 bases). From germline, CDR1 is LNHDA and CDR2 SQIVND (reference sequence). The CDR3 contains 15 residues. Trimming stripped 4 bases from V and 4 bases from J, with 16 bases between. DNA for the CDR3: TGTGCCAGTAGTACATCGTACAGGGCCGGCACTGAAGCTTTCTTT. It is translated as CASSTSYRAGTEAFF.

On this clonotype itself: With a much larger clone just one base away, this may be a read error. In nucleotides, the CDR3 is TGCGCCAGCAGGGGACAGGGAGAGGAAAAACTGCTTTTT. Translating gives CASRGQGEEKLLF. The chain uses TRBV5-1 and TRBJ1-4, with TRBD1 matching over 9 bases. The length of the CDR3 is 13 residues. Germline lookup yields CDR1 SGHRS and CDR2 YFSETQ.

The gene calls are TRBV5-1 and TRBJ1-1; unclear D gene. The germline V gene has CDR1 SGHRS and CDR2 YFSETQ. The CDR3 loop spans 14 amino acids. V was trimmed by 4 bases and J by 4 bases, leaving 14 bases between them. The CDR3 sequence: CASSPPELSTEAFF. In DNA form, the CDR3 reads TGCGCCAGCAGCCCCCCCGAGCTGAGCACTGAAGCTTTCTTT.

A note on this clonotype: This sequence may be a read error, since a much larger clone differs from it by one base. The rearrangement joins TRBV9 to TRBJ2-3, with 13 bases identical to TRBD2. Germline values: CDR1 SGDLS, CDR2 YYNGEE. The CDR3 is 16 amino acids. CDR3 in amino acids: CTSSVGTSGKADTQYF. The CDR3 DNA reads TGTACCAGCAGCGTGGGGACTAGCGGGAAGGCAGATACGCAGTATTTT. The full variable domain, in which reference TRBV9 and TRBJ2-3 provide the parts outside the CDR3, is DSGVTQTPKHLITATGQRVTLRCSPRSGDLSVYWYQQSLDQGLQFLIQYYNGEERAKGNILERFSAQQFPDLHSELNLSSLELGDSALYFCTSSVGTSGKADTQYFGPGTRLTVL.

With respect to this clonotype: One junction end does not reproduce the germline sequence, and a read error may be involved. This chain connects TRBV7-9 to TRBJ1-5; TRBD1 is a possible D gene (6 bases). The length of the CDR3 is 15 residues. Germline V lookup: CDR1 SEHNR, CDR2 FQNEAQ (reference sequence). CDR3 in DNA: TGTGCCAGCAGCTCGGCGGGGGCCCCCGCTCCGCCCCCGCATTTT. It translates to CASSSAGAPAPPPHF.

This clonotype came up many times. The chain's CDR3 is CASNSGTRGNQPQHF. The CDR3 region has the DNA TGTGCCAGTAACTCCGGGACACGTGGAAATCAGCCCCAGCATTTT. The chain links TRBV19 to TRBJ1-5; D is possibly TRBD1 (6 bases). Trimming took off 7 bases at V and 4 bases at J, with 17 bases between the two ends. Germline CDR1 reads LNHDA; CDR2 reads SQIVND (reference sequence). CDR3 length: 15 residues. Based on the CDR3 plus reference TRBV19 and TRBJ1-5, the full variable domain is DGGITQSPKYLFRKEGQNVTLSCEQNLNHDAMYWYRQDPGQGLRLIYYSQIVNDFQKGDIAEGYSVSREKKESFPLTVTSAQKNPTAFYLCASNSGTRGNQPQHFGDGTRLSIL.

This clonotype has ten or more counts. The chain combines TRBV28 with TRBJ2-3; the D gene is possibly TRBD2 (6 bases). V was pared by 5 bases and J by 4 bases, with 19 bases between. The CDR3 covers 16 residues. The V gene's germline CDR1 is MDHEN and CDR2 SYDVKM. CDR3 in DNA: TGTGCCAGCAGTCCGGGGCTAGCGTGGGGTCCAGATACGCAGTATTTT. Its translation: CASSPGLAWGPDTQYF.